The source of this T cell receptor (beta chain) is a study of T cells in women clearing cervical HPV infection. On the study more broadly: Case blood was drawn a median roughly 160 days after lesion detection.

TCRdb's copy holds only in-frame clones and misses some; the assay was immunoSEQ multiplex PCR. The table lists around 38,000 clones. Germline lookup yields CDR1 SGHRS and CDR2 YFSETQ. This CDR3 has 15 residues. V lost 3 bases, J lost 6 bases, and 11 bases stayed unmatched. As regards this clone: The read stops 3 residues short of the end of the CDR3; the missing end is completed from the germline J gene.

V gene TRBV5-1 combines with J gene TRBJ2-7; 8 bases agree with TRBD2. The TCR was taken from a woman between 18 and 70 years old with a cervical HPV16 infection that either progressed to CIN3+ or cleared (not recorded which). The sample comprised blood buffy coat. Incomplete CDR3 DNA: TGCGCCAGCAGCTCGGGGGCCTACAGCGGGGGCGAG. Its translation: CASSSGAYSGGE. The CDR3 in full is CASSSGAYSGGEQYF.